This T cell receptor (beta chain) is from a study of blood T cell repertoires in COVID-19. About the research overall: The analysed material was cDNA or gDNA that came from T cells, B-cell-depleted T cells, or PBMCs.

In the authors' methods: Reference gene primer amplification in the assay estimated nucleated cell counts. Assay: immunoSEQ multiplex PCR; the TCRdb copy retains only in-frame clones and omits some. V and J calls and clone size are given by that table; D and trimming were obtained from the DNA. The repertoire holds some 230,000 clones, with around four fifths as singletons. The CDR3 runs to 14 residues. With 3 bases removed from V and 0 bases from J, the gap between germline ends came to 9 bases. Germline V gene lookup returns CDR1 LNHDA and CDR2 SQIVND (reference sequence). The origin of this receptor is a woman aged 60-75 years who had recovered from COVID-19. The chain employs TRBV19 and TRBJ2-7; D ambiguous. Sequencing was done on a sample of peripheral blood. CDR3 protein: CASSIRRSSYEQYF. The CDR3 DNA reads as TGTGCCAGTAGTATCCGACGGAGCTCCTACGAGCAGTACTTC.